The sequence of this T cell receptor beta chain was determined in a study of blood T cell repertoires in COVID-19. Study context: Sites in the United States, Italy and Spain provided acute and convalescent COVID-19 samples. Sources were T cells, B-cell-depleted T cells, or PBMCs; the material itself was cDNA or gDNA.

As processed by the authors: Amplification from reference gene primers served as the basis for estimated nucleated cell counts. Clones were read by immunoSEQ multiplex PCR, and TCRdb kept only the in-frame ones, dropping some. D and trimming come from the DNA, and the V and J calls and clone size come from that table. The table lists about 280,000 clones, about 90% of them singletons, with roughly 10% in the top ten. Germline V lookup: CDR1 LGHDT, CDR2 YNNKEL (reference sequence). Trimming took 3 bases from V and 0 from J, leaving 15 bases between them. This CDR3 region has 17 residues. Enrolment of Seattle patients took place during active infection, and they were followed longitudinally.

The TCR sequence derives from a woman in her thirties with COVID-19, enrolled during active disease. The sample comprised peripheral blood. The V and J genes are TRBV3-1 (or the pseudogene TRBV3-2) and TRBJ1-5, with D tentatively TRBD1 (6 bases). The CDR3 loop is CASSQPGTYYSNQPQHF. Here the CDR3 DNA reads TGTGCCAGCAGCCAGCCCGGGACATACTATAGCAATCAGCCCCAGCATTTT.